The rows below give T cell receptor beta chains drawn from one sample of a study of immune characterization of retroperitoneal liposarcoma. Using its own MiXCR run on the PCR reads, TCRdb lists one record per CDR3 protein. Found here are some 10,000 distinct CDR3 sequences, under 35% of them singletons; the top ten hold about 8.5%. The sample consisted of tumor tissue. The receptors stem from a male donor with retroperitoneal liposarcoma. CDR3s include the opening cysteine and the closing phenylalanine or tryptophan. Each record gives: clone size, V gene, J gene, D gene, CDR3 protein, CDR3 DNA. D genes are given only for firm matches. Rows may omit the clone size; those that give it use once, few, many or a size class.

few	TRBV6-6	TRBJ2-5	TRBD1	CASSYSPTGAGETQYF	TGTGCCAGCAGTTACTCGCCGACAGGGGCCGGGGAGACCCAGTACTTC
few	TRBV7-2	TRBJ2-7	TRBD2	CASRVAGEQYF	TGTGCCAGCAGAGTAGCGGGCGAGCAGTACTTC
NA	TRBV6-5	TRBJ1-5	NA	CASASLSGNQPQHF	TGTGCCAGCGCAAGTTTGAGCGGCAATCAGCCCCAGCATTTT
medium-sized	TRBV7-2	TRBJ2-1	NA	CASSLFVSTGYSYEQFF	TGTGCCAGCAGCTTATTCGTGTCGACAGGCTACTCCTACGAGCAGTTCTTC
few	TRBV12-3/TRBV12-4	TRBJ1-6	TRBD1	CASSRTGLNSPLHF	TGTGCCAGCAGTCGGACAGGATTAAATTCACCCCTCCACTTT
large	TRBV6-1	TRBJ2-7	TRBD1	CASPDRSGGKAYNEQYF	TGTGCCAGCCCCGATCGTTCAGGGGGTAAGGCCTACAATGAGCAGTACTTC
medium-sized	TRBV7-9	TRBJ2-1	NA	CASSHERSNEQFF	TGTGCCAGCAGTCACGAACGGTCAAATGAGCAGTTCTTC
many	TRBV7-6	TRBJ2-2	TRBD2	CASSLVISGGPNAGELFF	TGTGCCAGCAGCTTAGTGATTAGCGGGGGGCCTAACGCCGGGGAGCTGTTTTTT
many	TRBV28	TRBJ1-4	TRBD1	CASSLNRGPEKLFF	TGTGCCAGCAGTCTGAACAGGGGGCCCGAAAAACTGTTTTTT
NA	TRBV7-2	TRBJ2-5	TRBD2	CASSIRGRAGSRYAVF	TGTGCCAGCAGCATCCGAGGGAGGGCCGGGAGCAGATACGCAGTATTT
NA	TRBV7-8	TRBJ2-2	NA	CASSLLGGGTGELFF	TGTGCCAGCAGCTTATTAGGGGGAGGCACCGGGGAGCTGTTTTTT
large	TRBV7-2	TRBJ2-1	TRBD2	CASSSRGVYNEQFF	TGTGCCAGCAGCTCGCGGGGGGTCTACAATGAGCAGTTCTTC
NA	TRBV6-8	TRBJ2-4	TRBD2	CASKGAGGYNEQYF	TGTGCCAGCAAAGGTGCGGGAGGTTACAATGAGCAGTACTTC
NA	TRBV7-8	TRBJ1-6	NA	CASSLVSSNSPLHF	TGTGCCAGCAGCTTAGTTTCCAGTAATTCACCCCTCCACTTT
large	TRBV6-1	TRBJ2-7	TRBD2	CASRTGAGGTYEQYF	TGTGCCAGCAGGACCGGGGCGGGGGGGACCTACGAGCAGTACTTC
many	TRBV6-6	TRBJ2-1	TRBD2	CASSYVGGTYNEQFF	TGTGCCAGCAGTTACGTCGGGGGGACCTACAATGAGCAGTTCTTC
few	TRBV6-1	TRBJ2-7	NA	CASSHRAEVSYEQYF	TGTGCCAGCAGCCACAGGGCAGAGGTATCCTACGAGCAGTACTTC
NA	TRBV6-1	TRBJ2-1	NA	CASESPYNEQFF	TGTGCCAGCGAAAGTCCCTACAATGAGCAGTTCTTC
NA	TRBV11-2	TRBJ1-4	NA	CASGPLGGSNEKLFF	TGTGCCAGCGGACCGTTAGGGGGGAGTAATGAAAAACTGTTTTTT
NA	TRBV11-1	TRBJ2-5	TRBD1	CASSSGQLNERYF	TGTGCCAGCAGCTCGGGACAGCTGAATGAGCGGTACTTC
NA	TRBV5-6	TRBJ2-2	NA	CASRRSNTGELFF	TGTGCCAGCAGACGTTCGAACACCGGGGAGCTGTTTTTT
many	TRBV6-1	TRBJ1-6	NA	CASSEAKGHNSPLHF	TGTGCCAGCAGTGAAGCCAAGGGACATAATTCACCCCTCCACTTT
NA	TRBV27	TRBJ1-5	NA	CASSFFSGGDQPQHF	TGTGCCAGCAGTTTTTTTTCCGGGGGGGATCAGCCCCAGCATTTT
many	TRBV6-1	TRBJ2-6	NA	CASSEEGYGANVLTF	TGTGCCAGCAGTGAAGAAGGGTATGGGGCCAACGTCCTGACTTTC
large	TRBV7-2	TRBJ2-3	TRBD1	CASSLRGQATDTQYF	TGTGCCAGCAGCTTAAGGGGGCAAGCCACAGATACGCAGTATTTT
many	TRBV6-1	TRBJ2-3	NA	CASSPFGPTSTDTQYF	TGTGCCAGCAGCCCTTTTGGCCCTACTAGCACAGATACGCAGTATTTT
few	TRBV6-6	TRBJ2-1	TRBD1	CASSYPPGTGGYNEQFF	TGTGCCAGCAGTTACCCTCCAGGGACAGGGGGCTACAATGAGCAGTTCTTC
NA	TRBV7-6	TRBJ2-7	NA	CASSLGDGYNEQYF	TGTGCCAGCAGCTTAGGGGACGGATACAATGAGCAGTACTTC
few	TRBV10-1	TRBJ2-3	NA	CASSPGGAGTDTQYF	TGCGCCAGCAGCCCAGGTGGCGCGGGGACTGATACGCAGTATTTT
medium-sized	TRBV6-1	TRBJ2-1	NA	CANSRAKAYNEQFF	TGTGCCAACTCAAGGGCTAAGGCCTACAATGAGCAGTTCTTC
NA	TRBV6-1	TRBJ2-3	TRBD2	CASNVGRAVADTQYF	TGTGCCAGCAACGTCGGGAGGGCGGTCGCAGATACGCAGTATTTT
NA	TRBV6-1	TRBJ2-2	NA	CASRGRDWGGELFF	TGTGCCAGCAGAGGACGGGACTGGGGCGGGGAGCTGTTTTTT
few	TRBV6-1	TRBJ2-5	TRBD2	CASSEGVRGLAGGETQYF	TGTGCCAGCAGTGAAGGTGTACGGGGACTAGCGGGGGGGGAGACCCAGTACTTC
large	TRBV6-1	TRBJ2-1	NA	CASSPRSPPYEQFF	TGTGCCAGCAGTCCACGGAGTCCACCCTACGAGCAGTTCTTC
NA	TRBV6-1	TRBJ2-7	NA	CASSELSGASYEQYF	TGTGCCAGCAGTGAATTGTCGGGGGCCTCCTACGAGCAGTACTTC
medium-sized	TRBV6-1	TRBJ2-7	NA	CASSEAGGNPYEQYF	TGTGCCAGCAGTGAAGCGGGCGGGAACCCCTACGAGCAGTACTTC
few	TRBV6-1	TRBJ2-3	NA	CASRSGSTDTQYF	TGTGCCAGCAGGAGCGGGAGCACAGATACGCAGTATTTT
many	TRBV12-3/TRBV12-4	TRBJ2-7	TRBD2	CASRGSGESYEQYF	TGTGCCAGCAGGGGTAGCGGGGAATCCTACGAGCAGTACTTC
NA	TRBV6-6	TRBJ1-1	TRBD1	CASSYSTAGTGNTEAFF	TGTGCCAGCAGTTACTCGACTGCCGGGACAGGGAACACTGAAGCTTTCTTT
medium-sized	TRBV6-1	TRBJ2-7	NA	CASKGRTYNEQYF	TGTGCCAGCAAGGGTCGAACCTACAATGAGCAGTACTTC
many	TRBV6-1	TRBJ2-7	NA	CASSDLSARYNEQYF	TGTGCCAGCAGTGACTTGAGCGCTCGGTACAATGAGCAGTACTTC
many	TRBV7-2	TRBJ2-3	NA	CASSLGGLDTQYF	TGTGCCAGCAGCTTAGGGGGACTAGATACGCAGTATTTT
NA	TRBV5-3	TRBJ1-1	NA	CASSLSLSPNTEAFF	TGTGCCAGCAGCCTATCCCTCAGTCCGAACACTGAAGCTTTCTTT
few	TRBV6-6	TRBJ2-1	NA	CASSYSPGAYEQFF	TGTGCCAGCAGTTACTCTCCAGGGGCCTACGAGCAGTTCTTC
many	TRBV6-6	TRBJ2-7	NA	CASSETSPLGLEQYF	TGTGCCAGCAGTGAGACGTCCCCTTTGGGTCTCGAGCAGTACTTC
medium-sized	TRBV6-1	TRBJ2-1	NA	CASTPPGGSGSREQFF	TGTGCCAGCACCCCTCCGGGGGGCAGTGGGTCTCGCGAGCAGTTCTTC
NA	TRBV6-6	TRBJ1-2	TRBD1	CASSYSTGTVGGYTF	TGTGCCAGCAGTTACTCGACGGGGACAGTGGGTGGCTACACCTTC
NA	TRBV12-3/TRBV12-4	TRBJ2-5	NA	CASSRTPYQETQYF	TGTGCCAGCAGCAGGACTCCGTACCAAGAGACCCAGTACTTC
many	TRBV7-7	TRBJ2-1	TRBD2	CASSKGLSYNEQFF	TGTGCCAGCAGCAAGGGACTATCCTACAATGAGCAGTTCTTC
few	TRBV25-1	TRBJ2-5	TRBD2	CASISPQTSGTQTQYF	TGTGCCAGCATTTCACCCCAGACTAGCGGGACGCAGACCCAGTACTTC
many	TRBV6-6	TRBJ1-1	TRBD1	CASSYLSAGGPGAFF	TGTGCCAGCAGTTACTTGTCGGCAGGGGGTCCCGGGGCTTTCTTT
many	TRBV6-1	TRBJ2-7	NA	CASSLRTATILNEQYF	TGTGCCAGCAGCCTCCGGACAGCGACCATCCTGAACGAGCAGTACTTC
NA	TRBV5-3	TRBJ2-1	NA	CASSARGPYNEQFF	TGTGCCAGCAGCGCTAGGGGCCCTTACAATGAGCAGTTCTTC
medium-sized	TRBV7-6	TRBJ2-1	NA	CASTRGRDSYEQFF	TGTGCCAGCACCCGGGGCAGGGACTCCTACGAGCAGTTCTTC
few	TRBV7-3	TRBJ2-2	NA	CASSFTATGELFF	TGTGCCAGCAGCTTCACTGCCACCGGGGAGCTGTTTTTT
many	TRBV12-3/TRBV12-4	TRBJ2-5	NA	CASCDSGFQETQYF	TGTGCCAGTTGTGACTCGGGGTTCCAAGAGACCCAGTACTTC
large	TRBV6-6	TRBJ2-1	TRBD2	CASSDSSGGAYNEQFF	TGTGCCAGCAGTGACTCGAGCGGGGGGGCCTACAATGAGCAGTTCTTC
NA	TRBV6-6	TRBJ2-7	NA	CASSTRQAAYEQYF	TGTGCCAGCAGTACCCGACAGGCAGCCTACGAGCAGTACTTC
few	TRBV7-9	TRBJ2-7	NA	CASSLGRGEQYF	TGTGCCAGCAGCTTAGGGAGGGGTGAGCAGTACTTC